Each of the 21 T cell receptor beta chains below was sequenced from the same sample in a study of neoadjuvant nivolumab and ipilimumab in lung cancer. Data came from immunoSEQ multiplex PCR; TCRdb stores just in-frame clones and leaves some out. The table has about 27,000 clones, more than 75% seen once. This specimen was tumor tissue, taken after neoadjuvant nivolumab, alone or with ipilimumab, at or shortly before surgery. The receptor source for this set is an adult with non-small cell lung cancer.

This rearrangement joins TRBV9 to TRBJ1-1, with TRBD1 identical over 8 bases. The V segment lost 3 bases and the J segment 1 base; nucleotides outside the gene matches: 5. This CDR3 is 15 amino acids long. Per the germline V gene, CDR1 is SGDLS and CDR2 is YYNGEE. In DNA, the CDR3 is TGTGCCAGCAGCGCTGCCGGGACAGGGAACACTGAAGCTTTCTTT. Protein sequence: CASSAAGTGNTEAFF.

This chain connects TRBV29-1 to TRBJ2-7; 8 bases match TRBD1. Germline lookup yields CDR1 SQVTM and CDR2 ANQGSEA. The CDR3 contains 13 residues. The trim removed 4 bases at V and 6 bases at J, leaving 8 bases unmatched. In DNA form, the CDR3 reads TGCAGCGTTGCAGGGGGCAACCTCGGCGAGCAGTACTTC. This codes for CSVAGGNLGEQYF.

The rearrangement links TRBV27 to TRBJ2-7; either TRBD1 or TRBD2 may supply D (6 bases each). From germline, CDR1 is MNHEY and CDR2 SMNVEV (reference sequence). The length of the CDR3 is 15 residues. Trimming pared 3 bases from V and 2 bases from J, leaving 14 bases between. CDR3 DNA sequence: TGTGCCAGCAGTTTCGGAGGGGGGAGAGCCTACGAGCAGTACTTC. Protein: CASSFGGGRAYEQYF.

V usage is TRBV30 and J usage is TRBJ2-5; the match to TRBD1 covers 7 bases. This CDR3 has 14 residues. The trim removed 2 bases at V and 1 base at J, leaving 4 bases unmatched. Germline CDR1 is GTSNPN and CDR2 is SVGIG (reference sequence). The CDR3 coding sequence is TGTGCCTGGAGTCTCGGGACAGCCCAAGAGACCCAGTACTTC. Its translation: CAWSLGTAQETQYF.

The rearrangement uses TRBV19 and TRBJ2-1, with 8 bases aligning to TRBD2. This CDR3 comprises 15 residues. Germline loops: CDR1 LNHDA, CDR2 SQIVND (reference sequence). Losses at the gene ends were 1 base for V and 1 base for J; bases not matched to a gene: 0. Here the CDR3 reads CASSIAGGSYNEQFF. In DNA, the CDR3 is TGTGCCAGTAGTATAGCGGGGGGGTCCTACAATGAGCAGTTCTTC.

V is TRBV7-2 and J is TRBJ2-3, with 11 bases that match TRBD2. This CDR3 region has 14 residues. Germline values: CDR1 SGHTA, CDR2 FQGNSA. The V gene end was trimmed by 1 base and the J gene end by 6 bases; junction bases not matched to a gene: 0. The CDR3: CASSLGTSGDTQYF. The DNA of the CDR3 is TGTGCCAGCAGCTTAGGGACTAGCGGGGATACGCAGTATTTT.

The chain carries TRBV5-5 and TRBJ1-5; D possibly corresponds to TRBD1 (6 bases). Germline CDR1 reads SGHKS; CDR2 reads YYEKEE (reference sequence). The CDR3 length is 15 residues. The V end lost 4 bases, the J end lost 3 bases, and 14 bases lay between the germline ends. CDR3 residues: CASSPHGDNNQPQHF. CDR3 nucleotide sequence: TGTGCCAGCAGCCCACACGGGGACAACAATCAGCCCCAGCATTTT.

This clone was observed a handful of times. The chain combines TRBV12-5 with TRBJ2-1, with D perhaps assigned TRBD1 or TRBD2 (5 bases each). The CDR3 covers 15 residues. Germline CDR1 LGHNT, CDR2 FRNRAP. The germline V and J ends were trimmed by 6 bases and 5 bases, with 17 bases remaining between them. The CDR3 sequence is CASGTGPIEDNEQFF. The CDR3 DNA follows: TGTGCTAGTGGGACGGGACCAATCGAGGACAATGAGCAGTTCTTC.

The chain employs TRBV7-2 and TRBJ1-2, with 8 bases lining up with TRBD1. V trimming: 5 bases; J trimming: 4 bases; junction bases outside the gene matches: 6. Germline values: CDR1 SGHTA, CDR2 FQGNSA. The CDR3 is 14 residues long. The CDR3 DNA sequence: TGTGCCAGCAGCGGGGGCAGGGGGCTCTATGGCTACACCTTC. It specifies CASSGGRGLYGYTF.

The chain uses TRBV5-5 and TRBJ2-3; D unresolved. V gave up 4 bases and J gave up 2 bases, with 14 bases separating them. From germline, CDR1 is SGHKS and CDR2 YYEKEE (reference sequence). CDR3 size: 15 residues. In DNA form, the CDR3 reads TGTGCCAGCAGCGGCAGGATACCCACCACAGATACGCAGTATTTT. Amino acids: CASSGRIPTTDTQYF.

The CDR3 reads CASSHGSDQPQHF. CDR3 sequence (DNA): TGTGCCAGCAGTCACGGATCGGATCAGCCCCAGCATTTT. The chain joins TRBV11-1 to TRBJ1-5; D ambiguous. CDR3 size: 13 residues. Germline values: CDR1 SGHAT, CDR2 FQDESV (reference sequence). Trimming left V 6 bases short and J 5 bases short, with 11 bases between.

This clone was seen only a few times. This rearrangement joins TRBV18 to TRBJ1-2; D unclear. Germline CDR1 is KGHSH and CDR2 is LQKENI. The CDR3 is made up of 15 amino acids. Trimming removed 3 bases from V and 6 bases from J, with 17 bases in between. The CDR3 nucleotides are TGTGCCAGCTCACCGGGGTATGGGAGGGAAGATGGCTACACCTTC. Its protein product is CASSPGYGREDGYTF.

As regards this clone: A read error may produce the germline difference seen at one junction end. This sequence joins TRBV5-4 and TRBJ2-3; D possibly corresponds to TRBD1 (5 bases). This CDR3 region has 13 residues. The V gene's germline CDR1 is SGHNT and CDR2 YYREEE (reference sequence). Written as DNA, the CDR3 is TGTGCCAGCAGCTTGGGAGGCTTCAGGGCCAGGCCCTTT. Its translation is CASSLGGFRARPF.

This clone is termed medium-sized. In nucleotides, the CDR3 is TGCGCCAGCAGCTTGACCCCCACAGATACGCAGTATTTT. Amino acid sequence: CASSLTPTDTQYF. V gene TRBV5-1 combines with J gene TRBJ2-3; no reliable D call. Germline values: CDR1 SGHRS, CDR2 YFSETQ. V was pared by 1 base and J by 2 bases, with 5 bases between. This CDR3 spans 13 amino acids.

The chain couples TRBV5-1 to TRBJ1-1; tentative D call: TRBD1 (5 bases). V shed 2 bases and J shed 3 bases, with 8 bases lying between them. The CDR3 is 13 residues long. Per germline, CDR1 SGHRS and CDR2 YFSETQ. The CDR3 DNA sequence: TGCGCCAGCAGCTTAACAGGTTACACTGAAGCTTTCTTT. Its protein product is CASSLTGYTEAFF.

The chain combines TRBV19 with TRBJ1-6, with 9 bases identical to TRBD1. Looked up from germline, CDR1 is LNHDA and CDR2 is SQIVND (reference sequence). This CDR3 is 15 amino acids long. The J segment lost 6 bases and the V segment lost 6 bases, leaving 6 bases of the junction unmatched. In DNA, the CDR3 is TGTGCCAGTAGGAACCGGGACAGGGTTAATTCACCCCTCCACTTT. Translated, it gives CASRNRDRVNSPLHF. The full variable domain, rest sourced from reference TRBV19 and TRBJ1-6, is DGGITQSPKYLFRKEGQNVTLSCEQNLNHDAMYWYRQDPGQGLRLIYYSQIVNDFQKGDIAEGYSVSREKKESFPLTVTSAQKNPTAFYLCASRNRDRVNSPLHFGNGTRLTVT.

The chain joins TRBV19 to TRBJ1-2, with D maybe TRBD1 (6 bases). The germline CDR1 and CDR2 sequences are LNHDA and SQIVND (reference sequence). V was clipped by 2 bases and J by 5 bases, with 12 bases between them. This CDR3 spans 14 amino acids. CDR3 DNA: TGTGCCAGTAGTATAAGGGACAACTATTATGGCTACACCTTC. Amino acids: CASSIRDNYYGYTF.

V is TRBV18 and J is TRBJ1-1; D gene unclear. The V end was cut by 8 bases, the J end by 1 base, with 14 bases between. CDR3 length: 14 amino acids. The germline CDR1 and CDR2 sequences are KGHSH and LQKENI. For the CDR3, the DNA is TGTGCCAGCACCTTGCAGTATCGGAACACTGAAGCTTTCTTT. Residues: CASTLQYRNTEAFF.

Here the CDR3 DNA reads TGTGCCAGTAGTCAACCACTCTCCTATAATTCACCCCTCCACTTT. Its translation: CASSQPLSYNSPLHF. The chain recombines TRBV19 with TRBJ1-6; D unclear. This CDR3 contains 15 residues. Germline V lookup: CDR1 LNHDA, CDR2 SQIVND (reference sequence). Trimming removed 5 bases at V and 0 bases at J, with 8 bases between.

The chain carries TRBV5-5 and TRBJ2-3; no clear D gene. Germline V CDR1 and CDR2: SGHKS, YYEKEE (reference sequence). The CDR3 runs to 15 residues. Trimming removed 0 bases at V and 1 base at J, with 9 bases between. For the CDR3, the DNA is TGTGCCAGCAGCTTGGAATGGGGTGGCACAGATACGCAGTATTTT. It codes for CASSLEWGGTDTQYF.

The chain couples TRBV5-5 to TRBJ2-5; 8 bases match TRBD2. In germline, CDR1 is SGHKS, CDR2 YYEKEE (reference sequence). Trimming at V came to 4 bases and at J to 1 base, leaving 6 bases not matched to a gene. This CDR3 spans 15 amino acids. Here the CDR3 DNA reads TGTGCCAGCAGCGCCCTAGCGGGCCTCCAAGAGACCCAGTACTTC. Its protein product is CASSALAGLQETQYF. Complete variable domain (other parts from reference TRBV5-5 and TRBJ2-5): DAGVTQSPTHLIKTRGQQVTLRCSPISGHKSVSWYQQVLGQGPQFIFQYYEKEERGRGNFPDRFSARQFPNYSSELNVNALLLGDSALYLCASSALAGLQETQYFGPGTRLLVL.